This TCR beta chain was found in a study of PD-1 blockade in classical Hodgkin lymphoma. Profiled with immunoSEQ multiplex PCR; TCRdb holds only in-frame clones, not every one. The repertoire includes over 2,500 clones, 70% to 75% of them detected once, and 65% to 70% sits in the top ten. The ends were cut back, 6 bases at V and 1 base at J, with 14 bases in the middle. The CDR3 has 14 amino acids. The V gene's germline CDR1 is SGDLS and CDR2 YYNGEE. Each patient relapsed following autologous stem cell transplantation, and prior brentuximab vedotin exposure differed. Thawed PBMCs were the source of CD8+ T cells, obtained through magnetic negative selection. Study-wide results and limits: Still unresolved is the cause of the repertoire differences, which may be disease activity or prior therapy.

On this clone itself: Its antigen remains unknown.

V gene TRBV9 combines with J gene TRBJ2-7; D not certain. The source material was CD8+ T cells from blood, sampled at baseline. The origin of this receptor is a human donor with classical Hodgkin lymphoma. The CDR3 sequence: CASTQDLFSYEQYF. CDR3 coding DNA: TGTGCCAGCACCCAAGATCTTTTTTCCTACGAGCAGTACTTC.